This T cell receptor beta chain was identified during a study of radiation and T cells in renal cell carcinoma. Study-level findings and limits: Top tumor clonotypes rose in blood 2 weeks post-radiation, then contracted.

CDR3 length: 11 amino acids. V shed 3 bases and J shed 13 bases, with 11 bases lying between them. The germline V gene has CDR1 SGDLS and CDR2 YYNGEE. Time point described: blood 4 weeks post-SBRT, at nephrectomy. Treatment reported: 15 Gy SBRT to primary tumor, nephrectomy 4 weeks later. Nephrectomy followed 15 Gy stereotactic body radiation by 4 weeks. Radiation-treated patients gave blood at baseline, week 2 and week 4. Sequencing was performed with immunoSEQ multiplex PCR; in TCRdb, only in-frame clones are kept and a portion is missing. The data show some 100,000 clones, around 84% seen once. A note on this clone: Its antigen is not known.

The sequence came from a man in his fifties or sixties with renal cell carcinoma. The chain links TRBV9 to TRBJ2-1; tentatively, D is TRBD2 (6 bases). The sequences come from blood, collected from a patient whose treatment included radiotherapy and nephrectomy. The CDR3 region is CASSAGDGQFF. CDR3 bases: TGTGCCAGCAGCGCGGGGGACGGACAGTTCTTC.